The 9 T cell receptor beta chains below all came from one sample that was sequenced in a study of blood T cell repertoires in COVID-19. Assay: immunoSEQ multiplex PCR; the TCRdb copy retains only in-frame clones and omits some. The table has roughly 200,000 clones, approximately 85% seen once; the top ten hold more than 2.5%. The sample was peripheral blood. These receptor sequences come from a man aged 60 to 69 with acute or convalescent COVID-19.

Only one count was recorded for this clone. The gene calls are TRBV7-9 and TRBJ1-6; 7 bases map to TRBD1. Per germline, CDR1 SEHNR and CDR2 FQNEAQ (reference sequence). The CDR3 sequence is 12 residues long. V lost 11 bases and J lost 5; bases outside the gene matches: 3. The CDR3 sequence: CAAGGNNSPLHF. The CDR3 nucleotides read TGTGCCGCAGGGGGGAATAATTCACCCCTCCACTTT.

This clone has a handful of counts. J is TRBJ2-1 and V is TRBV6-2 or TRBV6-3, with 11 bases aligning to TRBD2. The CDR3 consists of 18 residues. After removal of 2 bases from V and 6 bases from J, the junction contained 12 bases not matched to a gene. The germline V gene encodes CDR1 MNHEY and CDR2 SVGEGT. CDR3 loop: CASSYDGTSGRRSNEQFF. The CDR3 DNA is TGTGCCAGCAGTTACGACGGGACTAGCGGCCGTAGAAGCAATGAGCAGTTCTTC.

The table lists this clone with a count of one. CDR3 amino acids: CASSAQGRQGARYEQYF. The CDR3 DNA sequence: TGTGCCAGCAGTGCCCAGGGGCGGCAGGGGGCGAGGTACGAGCAGTACTTC. The chain couples TRBV6-1 to TRBJ2-7, with 8 bases lining up with TRBD1. V gave up 4 bases and J gave up 4 bases; unmatched junction bases: 15. The CDR3 sequence is 17 residues long. Germline V gives CDR1 MNHNS, CDR2 SASEGT.

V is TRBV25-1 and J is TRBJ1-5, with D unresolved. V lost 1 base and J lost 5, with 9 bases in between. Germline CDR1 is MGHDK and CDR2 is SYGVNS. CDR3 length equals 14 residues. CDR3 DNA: TGTGCCAGCAGTGAATTTAATCGGGATCAGCCCCAGCATTTT. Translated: CASSEFNRDQPQHF.

Written as DNA, the CDR3 is TGTGCCAGTAGTATGGACAGGGTAGGAGCCACTGAAGCTTTCTTT. Amino acids: CASSMDRVGATEAFF. The chain recombines TRBV19 with TRBJ1-1, with 8 positions matching TRBD1. Germline loops: CDR1 LNHDA, CDR2 SQIVND (reference sequence). Trimming cost V 3 bases and J 4 bases; bases outside gene matches: 7. The CDR3 covers 15 residues.

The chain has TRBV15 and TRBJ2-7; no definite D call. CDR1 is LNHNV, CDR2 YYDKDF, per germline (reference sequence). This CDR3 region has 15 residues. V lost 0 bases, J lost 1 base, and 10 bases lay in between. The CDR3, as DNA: TGTGCCACCAGCAGAGATGACGCAGGATCCTACGAGCAGTACTTC. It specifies CATSRDDAGSYEQYF.

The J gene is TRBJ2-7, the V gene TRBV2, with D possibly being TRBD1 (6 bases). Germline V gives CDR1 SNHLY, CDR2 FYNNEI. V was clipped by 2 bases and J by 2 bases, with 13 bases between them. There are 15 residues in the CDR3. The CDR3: CASSESGVSTYEQYF. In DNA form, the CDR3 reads TGTGCCAGCAGTGAATCAGGGGTGAGCACCTACGAGCAGTACTTC.

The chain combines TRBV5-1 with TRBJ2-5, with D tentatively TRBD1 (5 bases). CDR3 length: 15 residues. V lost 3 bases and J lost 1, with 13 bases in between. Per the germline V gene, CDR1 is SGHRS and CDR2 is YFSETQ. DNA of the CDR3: TGCGCCAGCAGCTGGGGCTCAGGGTTCCAAGAGACCCAGTACTTC. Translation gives CASSWGSGFQETQYF.

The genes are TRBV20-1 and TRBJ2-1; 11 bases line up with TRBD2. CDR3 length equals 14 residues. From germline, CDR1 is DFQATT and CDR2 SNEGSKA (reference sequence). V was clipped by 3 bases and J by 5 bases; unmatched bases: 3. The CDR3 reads CSASTSGRNNEQFF. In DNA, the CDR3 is TGCAGTGCTAGTACTAGCGGGAGAAACAATGAGCAGTTCTTC.